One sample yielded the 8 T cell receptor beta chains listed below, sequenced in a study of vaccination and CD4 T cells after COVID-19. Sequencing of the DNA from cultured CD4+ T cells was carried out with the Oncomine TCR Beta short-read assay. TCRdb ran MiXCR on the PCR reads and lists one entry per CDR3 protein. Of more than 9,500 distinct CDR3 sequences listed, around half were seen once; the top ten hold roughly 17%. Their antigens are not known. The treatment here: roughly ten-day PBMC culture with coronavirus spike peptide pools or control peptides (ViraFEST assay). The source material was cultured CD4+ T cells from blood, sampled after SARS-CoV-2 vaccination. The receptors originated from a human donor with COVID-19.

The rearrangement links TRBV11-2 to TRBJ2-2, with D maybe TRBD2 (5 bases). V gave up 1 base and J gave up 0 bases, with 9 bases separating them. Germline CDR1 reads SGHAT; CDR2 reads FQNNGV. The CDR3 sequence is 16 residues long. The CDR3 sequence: CASSLGTFANTGELFF. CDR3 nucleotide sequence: TGTGCCAGCAGCTTAGGGACTTTCGCGAACACCGGGGAGCTGTTTTTT. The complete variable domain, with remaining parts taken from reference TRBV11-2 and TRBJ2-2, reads EAGVAQSPRYKIIEKRQSVAFWCNPISGHATLYWYQQILGQGPKLLIQFQNNGVVDDSQLPKDRFSAERLKGVDSTLKIQPAKLEDSAVYLCASSLGTFANTGELFFGEGSRLTVL.

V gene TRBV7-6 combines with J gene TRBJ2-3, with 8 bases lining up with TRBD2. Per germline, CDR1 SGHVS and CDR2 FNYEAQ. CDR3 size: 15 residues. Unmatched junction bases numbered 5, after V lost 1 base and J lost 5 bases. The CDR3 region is CASSLGAGGLDTQYF. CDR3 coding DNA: TGTGCCAGCAGCTTAGGCGCGGGGGGATTAGATACGCAGTATTTT.

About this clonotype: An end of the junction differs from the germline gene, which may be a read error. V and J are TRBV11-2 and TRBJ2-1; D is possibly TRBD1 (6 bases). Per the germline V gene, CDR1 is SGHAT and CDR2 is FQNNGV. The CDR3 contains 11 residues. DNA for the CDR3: TGTGCCAGCAGCACAGGGTCATACGACAGCTTC. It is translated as CASSTGSYDSF.

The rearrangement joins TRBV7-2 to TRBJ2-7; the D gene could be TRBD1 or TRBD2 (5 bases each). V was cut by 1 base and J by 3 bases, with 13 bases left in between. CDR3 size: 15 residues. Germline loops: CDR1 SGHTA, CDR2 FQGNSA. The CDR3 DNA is TGTGCCAGCAGCTTAGTCGTGGGACGAGACTACGAGCAGTACTTC. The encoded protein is CASSLVVGRDYEQYF.

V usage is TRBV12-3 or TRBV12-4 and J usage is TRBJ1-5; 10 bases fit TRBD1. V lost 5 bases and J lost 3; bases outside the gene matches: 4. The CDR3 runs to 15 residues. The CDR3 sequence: CASSIGQGDNQPQHF. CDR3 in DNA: TGTGCCAGCAGTATTGGACAGGGGGACAATCAGCCCCAGCATTTT.

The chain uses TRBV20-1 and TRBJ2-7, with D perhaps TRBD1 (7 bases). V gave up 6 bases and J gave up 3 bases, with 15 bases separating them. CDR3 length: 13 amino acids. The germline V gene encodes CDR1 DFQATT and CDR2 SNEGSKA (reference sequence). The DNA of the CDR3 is TGCAGTGCCAGGGGGGCGGCCGACTACGAGCAGTACTTC. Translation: CSARGAADYEQYF.

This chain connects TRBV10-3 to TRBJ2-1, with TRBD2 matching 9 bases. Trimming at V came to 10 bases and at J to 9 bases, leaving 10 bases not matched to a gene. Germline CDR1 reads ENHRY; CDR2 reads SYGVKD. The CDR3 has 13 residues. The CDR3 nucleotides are TGTGCCAGCACAGGTCTAGCGGGGAGTGAGCAGTTCTTC. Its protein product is CASTGLAGSEQFF.

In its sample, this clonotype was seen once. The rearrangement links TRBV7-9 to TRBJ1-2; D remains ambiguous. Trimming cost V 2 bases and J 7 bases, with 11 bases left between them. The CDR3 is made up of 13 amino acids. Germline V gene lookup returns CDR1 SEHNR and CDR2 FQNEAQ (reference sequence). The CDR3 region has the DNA TGTGCCAGCAGCTTATTGGGGATTGGTGGCTACACCTTC. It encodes CASSLLGIGGYTF. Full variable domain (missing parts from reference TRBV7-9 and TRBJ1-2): DTGVSQNPRHKITKRGQNVTFRCDPISEHNRLYWYRQTLGQGPEFLTYFQNEAQLEKSRLLSDRFSAERPKGSFSTLEIQRTEQGDSAMYLCASSLLGIGGYTFGSGTRLTVV.